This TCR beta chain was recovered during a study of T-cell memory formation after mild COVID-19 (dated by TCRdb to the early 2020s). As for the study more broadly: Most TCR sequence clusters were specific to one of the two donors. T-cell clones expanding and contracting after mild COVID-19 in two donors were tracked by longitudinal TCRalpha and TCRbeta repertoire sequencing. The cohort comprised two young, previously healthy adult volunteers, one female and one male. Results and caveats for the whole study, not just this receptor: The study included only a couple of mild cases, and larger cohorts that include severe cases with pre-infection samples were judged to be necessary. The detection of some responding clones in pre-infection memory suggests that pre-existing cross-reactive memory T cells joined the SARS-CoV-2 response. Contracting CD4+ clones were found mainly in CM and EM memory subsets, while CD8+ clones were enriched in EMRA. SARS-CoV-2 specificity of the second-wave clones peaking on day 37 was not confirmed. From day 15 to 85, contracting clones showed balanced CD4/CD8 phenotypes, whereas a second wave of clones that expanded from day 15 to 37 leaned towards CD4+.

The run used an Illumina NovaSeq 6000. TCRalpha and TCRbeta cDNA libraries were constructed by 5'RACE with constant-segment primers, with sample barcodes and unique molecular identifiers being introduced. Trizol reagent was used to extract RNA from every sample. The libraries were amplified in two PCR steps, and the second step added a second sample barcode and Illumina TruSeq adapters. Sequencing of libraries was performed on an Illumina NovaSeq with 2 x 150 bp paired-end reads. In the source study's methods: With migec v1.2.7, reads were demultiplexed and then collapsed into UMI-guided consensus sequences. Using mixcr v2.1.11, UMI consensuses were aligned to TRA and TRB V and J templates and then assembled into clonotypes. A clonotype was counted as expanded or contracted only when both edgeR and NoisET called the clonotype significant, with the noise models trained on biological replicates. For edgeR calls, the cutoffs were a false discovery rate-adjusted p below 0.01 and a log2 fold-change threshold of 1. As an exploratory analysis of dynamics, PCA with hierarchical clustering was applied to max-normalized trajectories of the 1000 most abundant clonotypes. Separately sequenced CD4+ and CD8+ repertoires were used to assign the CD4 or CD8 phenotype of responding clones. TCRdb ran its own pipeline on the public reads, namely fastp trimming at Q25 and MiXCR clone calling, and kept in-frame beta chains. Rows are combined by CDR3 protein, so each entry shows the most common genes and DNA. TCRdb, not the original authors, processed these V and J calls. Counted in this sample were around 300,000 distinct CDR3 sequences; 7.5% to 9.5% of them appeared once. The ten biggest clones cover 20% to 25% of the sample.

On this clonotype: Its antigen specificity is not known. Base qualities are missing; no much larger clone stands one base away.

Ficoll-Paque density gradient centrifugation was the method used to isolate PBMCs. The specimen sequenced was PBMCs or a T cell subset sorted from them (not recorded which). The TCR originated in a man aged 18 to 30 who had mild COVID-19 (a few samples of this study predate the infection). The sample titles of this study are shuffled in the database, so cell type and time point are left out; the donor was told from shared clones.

The CDR3 here reads CASSLSQGPYEQYF. Here is the DNA: TGTGCCAGCAGCTTATCCCAGGGACCCTACGAGCAGTACTTC. Here the chain combines TRBV11-2 and TRBJ2-7; the D gene assignment is perhaps TRBD1 or TRBD2, with each matching 5 bases. The CDR3 starts with the cysteine, ends with the phenylalanine, and has 14 residues. Of the read, only the CDR3 DNA is kept; its 42 bases are in frame from base 1. Per the germline V gene, SGHAT is the CDR1 and FQNNGV is the CDR2. V gives up 2 bases and J gives up 2 bases, and the segment between their germline ends measures 10 bases.